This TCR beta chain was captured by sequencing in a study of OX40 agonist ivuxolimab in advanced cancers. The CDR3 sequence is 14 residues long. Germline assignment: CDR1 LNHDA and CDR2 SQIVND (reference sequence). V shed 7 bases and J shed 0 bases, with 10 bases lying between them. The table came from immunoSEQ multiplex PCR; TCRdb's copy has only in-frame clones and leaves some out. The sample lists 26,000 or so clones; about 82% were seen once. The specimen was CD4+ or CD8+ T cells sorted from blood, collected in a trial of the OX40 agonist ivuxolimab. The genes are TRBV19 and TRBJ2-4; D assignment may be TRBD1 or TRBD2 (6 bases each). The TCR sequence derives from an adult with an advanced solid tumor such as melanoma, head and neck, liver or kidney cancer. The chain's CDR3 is CASTQGLAKNIQYF. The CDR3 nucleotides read TGTGCCAGTACACAGGGACTAGCCAAAAACATTCAGTACTTC.